The text below deals with one T cell receptor (beta chain). The antigen is undetermined. The V gene's germline CDR1 is SEHNR and CDR2 FQNEAQ (reference sequence). The ends lost 8 bases at V and 3 bases at J; junction bases unmatched: 7. This CDR3 spans 14 amino acids. Each of the patients experienced relapse following autologous stem cell transplantation, and their brentuximab vedotin exposure differed. The method was immunoSEQ multiplex PCR; TCRdb's version includes in-frame clones alone and lacks a portion of them. This sample has about 61,000 clones, with 85% to 90% found just once. This record belongs to a study of PD-1 blockade in classical Hodgkin lymphoma. Whole-study findings and limits: Reports described newly diagnosed patients as having lower baseline TCR diversity than healthy donors.

The chain uses TRBV7-9 and TRBJ1-5; 7 positions agree with TRBD1. The TCR sequence derives from a human donor with classical Hodgkin lymphoma. Sequenced here: peripheral blood mononuclear cells (PBMCs), sampled at baseline. CDR3 in DNA: TGTGCCAGCGGCGCTGACAGGGTCAATCAGCCCCAGCATTTT. Translated, it gives CASGADRVNQPQHF.